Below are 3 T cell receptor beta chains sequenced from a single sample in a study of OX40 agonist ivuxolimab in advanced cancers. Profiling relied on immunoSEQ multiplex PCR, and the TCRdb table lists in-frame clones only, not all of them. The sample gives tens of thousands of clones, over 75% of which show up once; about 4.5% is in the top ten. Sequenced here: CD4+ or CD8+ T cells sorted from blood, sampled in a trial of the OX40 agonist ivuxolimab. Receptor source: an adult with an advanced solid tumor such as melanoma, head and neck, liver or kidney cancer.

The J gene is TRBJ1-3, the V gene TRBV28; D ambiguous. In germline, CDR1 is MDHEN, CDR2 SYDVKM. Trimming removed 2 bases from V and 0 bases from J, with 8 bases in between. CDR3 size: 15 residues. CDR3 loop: CASSLDTFSGNTIYF. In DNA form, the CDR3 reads TGTGCCAGCAGTTTAGATACCTTCTCTGGAAACACCATATATTTT.

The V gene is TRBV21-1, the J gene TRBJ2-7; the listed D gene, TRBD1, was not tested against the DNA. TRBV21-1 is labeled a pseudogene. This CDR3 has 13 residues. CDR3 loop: CASSGRGLLEQYF. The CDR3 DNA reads TGTGCCAGCAGCGGTAGGGGGCTGCTTGAGCAGTACTTC.

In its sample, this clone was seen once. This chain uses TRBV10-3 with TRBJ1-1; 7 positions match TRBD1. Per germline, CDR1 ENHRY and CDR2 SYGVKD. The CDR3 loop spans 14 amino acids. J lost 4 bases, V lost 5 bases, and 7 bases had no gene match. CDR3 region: CAISKTGAGTEAFF. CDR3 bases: TGTGCCATCAGTAAAACAGGGGCGGGCACTGAAGCTTTCTTT.